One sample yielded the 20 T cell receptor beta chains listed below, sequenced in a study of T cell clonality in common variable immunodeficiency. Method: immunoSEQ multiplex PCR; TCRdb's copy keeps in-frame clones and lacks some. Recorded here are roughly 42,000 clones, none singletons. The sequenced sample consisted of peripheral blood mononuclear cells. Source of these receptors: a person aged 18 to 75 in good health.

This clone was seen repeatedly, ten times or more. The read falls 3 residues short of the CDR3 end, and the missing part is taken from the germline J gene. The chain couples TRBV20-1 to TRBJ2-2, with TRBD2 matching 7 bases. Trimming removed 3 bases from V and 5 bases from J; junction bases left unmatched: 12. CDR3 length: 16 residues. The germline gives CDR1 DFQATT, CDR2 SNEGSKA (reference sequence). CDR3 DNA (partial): TGCAGTGCTAGCGAGGCCGGCGGGAGAGGGACCGGGGAG. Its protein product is CSASEAGGRGTGE. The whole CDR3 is CSASEAGGRGTGELFF.

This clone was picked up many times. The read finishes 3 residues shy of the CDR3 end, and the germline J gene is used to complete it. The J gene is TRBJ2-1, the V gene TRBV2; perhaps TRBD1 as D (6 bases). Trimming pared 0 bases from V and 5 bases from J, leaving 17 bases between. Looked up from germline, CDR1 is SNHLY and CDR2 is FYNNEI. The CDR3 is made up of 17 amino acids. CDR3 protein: CASSEASKQGMNNEQFF. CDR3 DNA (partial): TGTGCCAGCAGTGAAGCCAGCAAGCAGGGGATGAACAATGAG.

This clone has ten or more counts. Partial CDR3 DNA: TGTGCCAGCAGCTCTGACAGGGGGAACTATGGC. Its protein product is CASSSDRGNYG. In full, the CDR3 reads CASSSDRGNYGYTF. The chain recombines TRBV7-9 with TRBJ1-2; 9 positions match TRBD1. The read ends 3 residues before the CDR3 terminus; that terminus is restored from the germline J gene. J was trimmed by 2 bases and V by 4 bases; bases with no gene match: 2. The CDR3 is made up of 14 amino acids. Germline loops: CDR1 SEHNR, CDR2 FQNEAQ (reference sequence).

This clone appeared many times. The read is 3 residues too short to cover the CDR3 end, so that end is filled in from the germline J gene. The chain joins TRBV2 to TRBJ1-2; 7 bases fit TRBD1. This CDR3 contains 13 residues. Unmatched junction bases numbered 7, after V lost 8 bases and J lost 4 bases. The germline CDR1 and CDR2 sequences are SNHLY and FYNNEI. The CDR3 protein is CASRTGEGYGYTF. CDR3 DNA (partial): TGTGCCAGCCGAACAGGGGAGGGCTATGGC.

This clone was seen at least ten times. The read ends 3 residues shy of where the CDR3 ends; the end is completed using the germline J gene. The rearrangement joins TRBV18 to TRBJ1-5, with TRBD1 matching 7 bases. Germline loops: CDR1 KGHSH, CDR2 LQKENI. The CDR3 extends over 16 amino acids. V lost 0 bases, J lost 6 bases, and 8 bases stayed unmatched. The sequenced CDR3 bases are TGTGCCAGCTCACCACCTGGCTCAGGGGGTAGTCAGCCC. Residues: CASSPPGSGGSQP. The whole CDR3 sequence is CASSPPGSGGSQPQHF.

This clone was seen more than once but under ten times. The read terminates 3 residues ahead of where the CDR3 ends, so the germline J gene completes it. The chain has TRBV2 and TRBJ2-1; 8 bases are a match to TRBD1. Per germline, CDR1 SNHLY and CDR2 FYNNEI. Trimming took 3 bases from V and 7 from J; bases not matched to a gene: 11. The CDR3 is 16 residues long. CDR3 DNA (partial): TGTGCCAGCAGTGATCGTCGGGCAGGGGGCGTGAATGAG. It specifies CASSDRRAGGVNE. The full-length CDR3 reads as CASSDRRAGGVNEQFF.

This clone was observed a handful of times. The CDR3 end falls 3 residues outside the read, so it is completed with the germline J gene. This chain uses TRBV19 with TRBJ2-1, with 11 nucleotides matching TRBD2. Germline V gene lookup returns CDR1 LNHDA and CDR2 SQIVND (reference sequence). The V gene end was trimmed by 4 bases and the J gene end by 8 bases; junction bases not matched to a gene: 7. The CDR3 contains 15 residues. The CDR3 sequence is CASSRPGLAADEQFF. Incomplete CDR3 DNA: TGTGCCAGTAGTAGACCGGGACTAGCGGCGGATGAG.

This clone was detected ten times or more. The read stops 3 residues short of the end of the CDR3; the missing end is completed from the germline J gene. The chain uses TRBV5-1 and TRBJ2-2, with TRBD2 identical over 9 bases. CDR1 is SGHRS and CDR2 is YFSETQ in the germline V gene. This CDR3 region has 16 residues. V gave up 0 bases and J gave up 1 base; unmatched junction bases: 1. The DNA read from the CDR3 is TGCGCCAGCAGCTTGGGACTAGCGGTGAACACCGGGGAG. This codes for CASSLGLAVNTGE. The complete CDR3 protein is CASSLGLAVNTGELFF.

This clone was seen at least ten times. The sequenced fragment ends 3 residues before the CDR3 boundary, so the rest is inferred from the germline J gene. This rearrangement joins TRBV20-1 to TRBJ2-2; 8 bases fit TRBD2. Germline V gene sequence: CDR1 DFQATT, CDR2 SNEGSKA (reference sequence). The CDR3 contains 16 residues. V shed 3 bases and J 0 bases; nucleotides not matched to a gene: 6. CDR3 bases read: TGCAGTGCTAGGGTACCGGGACTAGCGAACACCGGGGAG. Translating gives CSARVPGLANTGE. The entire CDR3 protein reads CSARVPGLANTGELFF.

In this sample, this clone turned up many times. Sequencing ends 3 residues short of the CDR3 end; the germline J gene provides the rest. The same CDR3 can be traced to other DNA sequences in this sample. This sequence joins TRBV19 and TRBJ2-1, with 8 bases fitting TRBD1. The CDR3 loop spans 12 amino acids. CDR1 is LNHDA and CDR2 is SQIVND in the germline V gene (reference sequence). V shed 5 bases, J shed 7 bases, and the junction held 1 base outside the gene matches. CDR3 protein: CASSDRGNEQFF. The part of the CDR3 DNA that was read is TGTGCCAGTAGTGACAGGGGAAATGAG.

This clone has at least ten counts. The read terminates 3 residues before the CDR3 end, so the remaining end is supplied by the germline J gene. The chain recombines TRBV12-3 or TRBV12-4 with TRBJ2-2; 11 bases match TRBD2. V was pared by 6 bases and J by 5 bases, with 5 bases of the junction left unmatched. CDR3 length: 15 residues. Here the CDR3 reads CASRIAGGPTGELFF. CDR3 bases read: TGTGCCAGCAGAATAGCGGGAGGGCCGACCGGGGAG.

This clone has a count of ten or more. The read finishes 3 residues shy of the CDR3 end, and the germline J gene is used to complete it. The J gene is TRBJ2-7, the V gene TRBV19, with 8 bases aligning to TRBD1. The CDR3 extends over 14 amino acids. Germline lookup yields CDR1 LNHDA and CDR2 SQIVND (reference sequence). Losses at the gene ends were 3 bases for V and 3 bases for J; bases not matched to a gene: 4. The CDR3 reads CASSIGQGDYEQYF. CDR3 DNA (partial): TGTGCCAGTAGTATCGGACAGGGCGACTACGAG.

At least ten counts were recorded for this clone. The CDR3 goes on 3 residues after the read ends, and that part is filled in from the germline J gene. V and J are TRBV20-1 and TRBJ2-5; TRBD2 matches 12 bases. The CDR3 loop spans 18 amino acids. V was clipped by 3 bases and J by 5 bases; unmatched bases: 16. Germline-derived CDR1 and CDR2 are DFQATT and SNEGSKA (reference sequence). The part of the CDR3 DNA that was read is TGCAGTGCTAGGGGGACTAGCGGGCTCCCTTCCTTGAAGGAGACC. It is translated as CSARGTSGLPSLKET. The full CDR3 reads CSARGTSGLPSLKETQYF.

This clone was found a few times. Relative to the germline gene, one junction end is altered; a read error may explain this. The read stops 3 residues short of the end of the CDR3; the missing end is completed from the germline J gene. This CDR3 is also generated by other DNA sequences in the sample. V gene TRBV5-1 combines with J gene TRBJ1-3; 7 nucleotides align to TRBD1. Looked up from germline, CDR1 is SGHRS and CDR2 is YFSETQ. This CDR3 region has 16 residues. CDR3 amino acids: CASSPGGQYSGNTIYF. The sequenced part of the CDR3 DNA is TGCGCCAGCAGCCCCGGGGGACAGTACTCTGGAAACACG.

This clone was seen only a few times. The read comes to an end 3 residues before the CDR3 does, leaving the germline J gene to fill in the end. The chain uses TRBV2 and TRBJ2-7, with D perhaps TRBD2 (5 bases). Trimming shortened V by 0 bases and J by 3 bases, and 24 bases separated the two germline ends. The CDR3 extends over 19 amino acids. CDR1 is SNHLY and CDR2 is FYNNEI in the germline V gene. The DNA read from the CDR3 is TGTGCCAGCAGTGAAGCGCTTCTCTCCGCGGGCCTTCGGCACTACGAG. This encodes CASSEALLSAGLRHYE. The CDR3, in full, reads CASSEALLSAGLRHYEQYF.

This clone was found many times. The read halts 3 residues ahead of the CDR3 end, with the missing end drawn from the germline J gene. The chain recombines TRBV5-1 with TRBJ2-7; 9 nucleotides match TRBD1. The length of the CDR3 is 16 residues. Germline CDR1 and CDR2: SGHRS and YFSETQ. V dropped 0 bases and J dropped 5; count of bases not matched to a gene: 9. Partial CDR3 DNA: TGCGCCAGCAGCTTGGATGGGACAGGGAGGCTTCACGAG. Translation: CASSLDGTGRLHE. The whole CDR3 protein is CASSLDGTGRLHEQYF.

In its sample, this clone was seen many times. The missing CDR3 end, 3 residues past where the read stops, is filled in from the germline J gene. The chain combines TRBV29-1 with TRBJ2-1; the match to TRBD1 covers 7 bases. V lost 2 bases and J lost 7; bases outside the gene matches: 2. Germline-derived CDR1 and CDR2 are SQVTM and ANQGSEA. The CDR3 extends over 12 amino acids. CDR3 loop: CSVEKGANEQFF. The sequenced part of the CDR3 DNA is TGCAGCGTTGAAAAGGGGGCGAATGAG.

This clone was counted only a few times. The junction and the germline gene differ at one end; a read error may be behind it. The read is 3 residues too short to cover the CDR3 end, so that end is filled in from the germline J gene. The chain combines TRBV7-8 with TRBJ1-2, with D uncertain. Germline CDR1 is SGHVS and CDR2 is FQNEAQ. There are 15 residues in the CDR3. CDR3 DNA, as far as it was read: TGTGCCAGCAGCTTAGAGGCCACCGGCAACTATGGT. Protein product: CASSLEATGNYG. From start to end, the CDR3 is CASSLEATGNYGYTF.

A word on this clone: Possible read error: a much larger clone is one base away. CDR3 bases read: TGTGCCAGCAAGGACCGACAGGGAAAGTCTGGGGCCAACGTA. Translation gives CASKDRQGKSGANV. The full CDR3 reads CASKDRQGKSGANVLFF. The gene calls are TRBV2 and TRBJ1-4, with 7 bases matching TRBD1. The read terminates 3 residues ahead of where the CDR3 ends, so the germline J gene completes it. Germline CDR1 SNHLY, CDR2 FYNNEI. The CDR3 has 17 amino acids.

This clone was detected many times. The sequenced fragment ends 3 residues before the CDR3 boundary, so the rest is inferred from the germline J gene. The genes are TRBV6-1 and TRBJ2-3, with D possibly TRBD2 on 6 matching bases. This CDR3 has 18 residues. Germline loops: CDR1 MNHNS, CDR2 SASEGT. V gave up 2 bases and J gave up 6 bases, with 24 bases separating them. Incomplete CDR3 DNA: TGTGCCAGCAGTGAATCTGTGGGGGGATTACCAGTGGGGGATACG. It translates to CASSESVGGLPVGDT. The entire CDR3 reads CASSESVGGLPVGDTQYF.